A selection of T cell receptor beta chains follows, all from one sample in a study of cytomegalovirus exposure and HLA in healthy donors. Assay: immunoSEQ multiplex PCR; the TCRdb copy retains only in-frame clones and omits some. Found here are 190,000 or so clones, 80% of them singletons; the top ten hold 0.6% to 0.7%. The specimen was PBMCs. All receptors derive from a boy younger than 18 in good health and CMV-seronegative. Both conserved end residues are part of each CDR3.

CDR3 protein: CASSIRQQNTEAFF; J gene: TRBJ1-1; V gene: TRBV19
CDR3 protein: CAWSWQGNEKLFF; J gene: TRBJ1-4; V gene: TRBV30
CDR3 protein: CASSLVYRVPEAFF; J gene: TRBJ1-1; V gene: TRBV7-2
CDR3 protein: CASKGYRVEQYF; J gene: TRBJ2-7; V gene: TRBV6-1
CDR3 protein: CASSTIQGGGSPLHF; J gene: TRBJ1-6; V gene: TRBV7-2
CDR3 protein: CASSPGDTEAFF; J gene: TRBJ1-1; V gene: TRBV4-1
CDR3 protein: CASSPLAGGPRDTQYF; J gene: TRBJ2-3; V gene: TRBV7-3
CDR3 protein: CASSLSTPGSAYEQYF; J gene: TRBJ2-7; V gene: TRBV27
CDR3 protein: CASSPFDLAGELNTGELFF; J gene: TRBJ2-2; V gene: TRBV18
CDR3 protein: CAIKLREGTDTQYF; J gene: TRBJ2-3; V gene: TRBV10-3
CDR3 protein: CASSLRFPGDGEQFF; J gene: TRBJ2-1; V gene: TRBV5-6
CDR3 protein: CAWIHSAWGSNTIYF; J gene: TRBJ1-3; V gene: TRBV30
CDR3 protein: CASSPSGRGGELFF; J gene: TRBJ2-2; V gene: TRBV18
CDR3 protein: CTSSQEGPCYGYTF; J gene: TRBJ1-2; V gene: TRBV1
CDR3 protein: CASSTGSTEAFF; J gene: TRBJ1-1; V gene: TRBV2
CDR3 protein: CASSERALNTEAFF; J gene: TRBJ1-1; V gene: TRBV6-1
CDR3 protein: CASSLQAAAGIYNSPLHF; J gene: TRBJ1-6; V gene: TRBV18
CDR3 protein: CASSRYYRDLGYTF; J gene: TRBJ1-2; V gene: TRBV14
CDR3 protein: CASSPSWGHHPYNEQFF; J gene: TRBJ2-1; V gene: TRBV14
CDR3 protein: CASSGRQMDEQYF; J gene: TRBJ2-7; V gene: TRBV11-2
CDR3 protein: CASSSIAGSTNEQYF; J gene: TRBJ2-7; V gene: TRBV27
CDR3 protein: CASSPGAGDTQYF; J gene: TRBJ2-3; V gene: TRBV7-3
CDR3 protein: CASSLGLAGRRTGELFF; J gene: TRBJ2-2; V gene: TRBV7-2
CDR3 protein: CASSRRHRINQPQHF; J gene: TRBJ1-5; V gene: TRBV23-1
CDR3 protein: CASSLSWTVNTEAFF; J gene: TRBJ1-1; V gene: TRBV27
CDR3 protein: CASSLLEGGVDTQYF; J gene: TRBJ2-3; V gene: TRBV5-1
CDR3 protein: CASSWASGLTDTQYF; J gene: TRBJ2-3; V gene: TRBV7-2
CDR3 protein: CSVPRTSGLQETQYF; J gene: TRBJ2-5; V gene: TRBV29-1
CDR3 protein: CAVNPLRGDSYNEQFF; J gene: TRBJ2-1; V gene: TRBV11-3
CDR3 protein: CASSDLLAGVVYNEQFF; J gene: TRBJ2-1; V gene: TRBV6-1
CDR3 protein: CASSQDPGTTSSNQPQHF; J gene: TRBJ1-5; V gene: TRBV4-2
CDR3 protein: CAWSVGVGREAFF; J gene: TRBJ1-1; V gene: TRBV30
CDR3 protein: CASSDTGSQPQHF; J gene: TRBJ1-5; V gene: TRBV19
CDR3 protein: CASSQVTEGHRLF; J gene: TRBJ1-1; V gene: TRBV4-1
CDR3 protein: CASSRGQGAYEQYF; J gene: TRBJ2-7; V gene: TRBV21-1
CDR3 protein: CASGLRGQGAVRTEAFF; J gene: TRBJ1-1; V gene: TRBV12-5
CDR3 protein: CASSFNDRPGSPLHF; J gene: TRBJ1-6; V gene: TRBV5-5
CDR3 protein: CASSVGGTRFHNEQFF; J gene: TRBJ2-1; V gene: TRBV9
CDR3 protein: CASSYGGTSGDGELFF; J gene: TRBJ2-2; V gene: TRBV7-8
CDR3 protein: CASSIAQGEMNTEAFF; J gene: TRBJ1-1; V gene: TRBV5-4